These T cell receptor beta chains were read from a single sample in a study of blood T cell repertoires in COVID-19. Only in-frame clones appear in the TCRdb table, and some are missing; sequencing was by immunoSEQ multiplex PCR. This table holds some 50,000 clones, roughly 84% found once. The specimen was peripheral blood. Every receptor here comes from a man in his fifties or sixties with active COVID-19. CDR3s include the opening cysteine and the closing phenylalanine or tryptophan. The D gene is left open where the match is weak. The size field is filled for only some rows; it gives once, few, many or a size class.

>-|-|TRBJ2-7|TRBV21-1
CASNYPGQETYEQYF
TGTGCCAGCAACTACCCGGGACAGGAAACCTACGAGCAGTACTTC
>-|TRBD2|TRBJ2-1|TRBV10-1
CASSGLAGGLGSYNEQFF
TGCGCCAGCAGTGGACTAGCGGGGGGGCTGGGATCCTACAATGAGCAGTTCTTC
>few|TRBD1|TRBJ1-4|TRBV9
CASSATTGQGNEKLFF
TGTGCCAGCAGCGCCACAACGGGACAGGGTAACGAAAAACTGTTTTTT
>-|TRBD1|TRBJ2-5|TRBV6-1
CASSEAWDRAQTQYF
TGTGCCAGCAGTGAAGCGTGGGACAGGGCCCAGACCCAGTACTTC
>-|-|TRBJ2-5|TRBV12-3/TRBV12-4
CASTGGETQYF
TGTGCCAGCACCGGGGGAGAGACCCAGTACTTC
>-|-|TRBJ1-2|TRBV29-1
CSVTSRSGYGYTF
TGCAGCGTCACGTCGAGGTCCGGCTATGGCTACACCTTC
>-|-|TRBJ1-1|TRBV10-3
CAISEEQVNTEAFF
TGTGCCATCAGTGAGGAACAGGTAAACACTGAAGCTTTCTTT
>-|-|TRBJ2-3|TRBV5-1
CASSLTSSTDTQYF
TGCGCCAGCAGCTTAACTTCTAGCACAGATACGCAGTATTTT
>once|TRBD2|TRBJ2-3|TRBV6-4
CASSGGGDTDTQYF
TGTGCCAGCAGCGGGGGAGGGGACACAGATACGCAGTATTTT
>-|TRBD1|TRBJ2-1|TRBV11-3
CASSLARDRVHNEQFF
TGTGCCAGCAGCTTAGCCAGGGACAGGGTACACAATGAGCAGTTCTTC
>-|-|TRBJ2-7|TRBV21-1
CASTTGTGGHEQYF
TGTGCCAGCACTACCGGGACAGGGGGACACGAGCAGTACTTC
>once|-|TRBJ2-7|TRBV5-1
CASSLPDGAYEQYF
TGCGCCAGCAGCTTACCGGACGGGGCCTACGAGCAGTACTTC
>-|TRBD1|TRBJ2-7|TRBV6-1
CASSEAHGQGFYEQYF
TGTGCCAGCAGTGAAGCGCACGGACAGGGATTCTACGAGCAGTACTTC
>-|-|TRBJ2-7|TRBV6-5
CASRKQGPYEQYF
TGTGCCAGCAGAAAACAGGGTCCCTACGAGCAGTACTTC
>once|-|TRBJ1-2|TRBV29-1
CSVERGLNYGYTF
TGCAGCGTTGAAAGGGGTTTGAACTATGGCTACACCTTC
>-|TRBD2|TRBJ2-1|TRBV2
CASSAASGGRDEQFF
TGTGCCAGCAGTGCCGCTAGCGGGGGGCGGGATGAGCAGTTCTTC
>-|TRBD2|TRBJ2-1|TRBV6-2/TRBV6-3
CASSPGAGGLFNEQFF
TGTGCCAGCAGCCCCGGAGCGGGGGGGTTATTCAATGAGCAGTTCTTC
>-|TRBD1|TRBJ1-2|TRBV19
CASSTWDRENYGYTF
TGTGCCAGTAGTACATGGGACAGAGAAAACTATGGCTACACCTTC
>once|-|TRBJ1-2|TRBV6-5
CASSYSSGINYGYTF
TGTGCCAGCAGTTACTCGAGTGGTATCAACTATGGCTACACCTTC
>-|TRBD1|TRBJ1-2|TRBV5-1
CASSLDGQGYGYTF
TGCGCCAGCAGCTTGGATGGACAGGGCTATGGCTACACCTTC
>-|-|TRBJ2-1|TRBV18
CASSPPSAGEQFF
TGTGCCAGCTCACCGCCTAGCGCAGGTGAGCAGTTCTTC
>-|-|TRBJ2-2|TRBV11-2
CASRRGTEGLFGELFF
TGTGCCAGCAGACGCGGGACAGAGGGTCTCTTCGGGGAGCTGTTTTTT
>-|-|TRBJ1-5|TRBV5-1
CASRTTVYSNQPQHF
TGCGCCAGCAGGACGACAGTCTATAGCAATCAGCCCCAGCATTTT
>-|-|TRBJ1-5|TRBV2
CASSAWGGGGNQPQHF
TGTGCCAGCAGCGCCTGGGGGGGAGGGGGCAATCAGCCCCAGCATTTT
>-|TRBD1|TRBJ2-3|TRBV4-3
CASSQEGTGGTDTQYF
TGCGCCAGCAGCCAAGAAGGGACAGGGGGTACAGATACGCAGTATTTT
>-|-|TRBJ1-2|TRBV5-1
CASSLEGDWGYTF
TGCGCCAGCAGCTTAGAGGGAGACTGGGGCTACACCTTC
>-|TRBD2|TRBJ2-5|TRBV4-1
CASSQAGTSGGTTQYF
TGCGCCAGCAGCCAAGCCGGGACTAGCGGGGGGACGACCCAGTACTTC
>-|-|TRBJ2-1|TRBV4-3
CASSQEAGRSEQFF
TGCGCCAGCAGCCAAGAGGCTGGGAGGTCTGAGCAGTTCTTC
>-|TRBD2|TRBJ2-1|TRBV7-2
CASSPVTSGGSQFF
TGTGCCAGCAGCCCAGTCACTAGCGGGGGTTCCCAGTTCTTC
>-|-|TRBJ2-7|TRBV6-5
CASRGGSYEQYF
TGTGCCAGCAGGGGCGGGTCCTACGAGCAGTACTTC
>-|-|TRBJ2-7|TRBV7-9
CASSKLGSNEQYF
TGTGCCAGCAGCAAACTAGGGAGTAACGAGCAGTACTTC
>once|-|TRBJ2-5|TRBV10-1
CATSEDYQETQYF
TGCGCCACTTCGGAGGACTACCAAGAGACCCAGTACTTC
>-|TRBD1|TRBJ2-7|TRBV12-3/TRBV12-4
CASNLRQGGEQYF
TGTGCCAGCAACTTGAGACAGGGCGGCGAGCAGTACTTC
>-|TRBD2|TRBJ2-1|TRBV3-1/TRBV3-2
CASSPPRGGIYNEQFF
TGTGCCAGCAGCCCCCCGCGGGGGGGAATCTACAATGAGCAGTTCTTC
>once|TRBD1|TRBJ2-5|TRBV7-2
CASNRDRVLETQYF
TGTGCCAGCAACCGGGACAGGGTTCTCGAGACCCAGTACTTC
>-|-|TRBJ2-7|TRBV5-1
CASSSQGRRSYEQYF
TGCGCCAGCAGCTCTCAGGGTCGACGCTCCTACGAGCAGTACTTC
>-|-|TRBJ2-7|TRBV18
CASSPGGPVEQYF
TGTGCCAGCTCACCAGGGGGCCCTGTCGAGCAGTACTTC
>-|TRBD2|TRBJ2-3|TRBV7-9
CASSPVGTSVTDTQYF
TGTGCCAGCAGCCCGGTGGGGACTAGCGTAACAGATACGCAGTATTTT
>-|-|TRBJ1-2|TRBV3-1/TRBV3-2
CASSQGVWQGERYGYTF
TGTGCCAGCAGCCAAGGGGTGTGGCAGGGCGAAAGGTATGGCTACACCTTC
>-|-|TRBJ2-3|TRBV9
CASSVAGTSDTQYF
TGTGCCAGCAGCGTAGCGGGGACTTCAGATACGCAGTATTTT
>-|TRBD1|TRBJ1-5|TRBV19
CASRSRTGGQPQHF
TGTGCCAGTAGATCCCGGACAGGGGGACAGCCCCAGCATTTT
>-|TRBD1|TRBJ1-5|TRBV27
CASSPRTGGQPQHF
TGTGCCAGCAGCCCCCGGACAGGGGGTCAGCCCCAGCATTTT
>-|-|TRBJ2-5|TRBV5-1
CASRYGFGAETQYF
TGCGCCAGCAGATACGGATTTGGGGCCGAGACCCAGTACTTC
>once|TRBD1|TRBJ1-4|TRBV9
CASSQVAGGEEKLFF
TGTGCCAGCAGCCAGGTGGCAGGGGGCGAGGAAAAACTGTTTTTT
>few|TRBD1|TRBJ2-7|TRBV7-9
CASSLALGQGAGEQYF
TGTGCCAGCAGCTTAGCCCTAGGACAGGGGGCGGGCGAGCAGTACTTC
>once|TRBD1|TRBJ2-3|TRBV4-1
CASSPGQGTDTQYF
TGCGCCAGCAGCCCGGGACAGGGCACAGATACGCAGTATTTT
>-|-|TRBJ1-5|TRBV27
CASSFVRGGQPQHF
TGTGCCAGCAGTTTTGTCAGGGGTGGACAGCCCCAGCATTTT
>-|-|TRBJ1-5|TRBV5-4
CASSRVADLYSNQPQHF
TGTGCCAGCAGCCGGGTCGCAGACCTTTATAGCAATCAGCCCCAGCATTTT
>-|-|TRBJ2-1|TRBV28
CASSLSGVPYNEQFF
TGTGCCAGCAGTTTATCAGGGGTTCCCTACAATGAGCAGTTCTTC
>-|-|TRBJ1-1|TRBV5-5
CASSLVRGSEAFF
TGTGCCAGCAGCTTGGTACGCGGGTCTGAAGCTTTCTTT
>-|TRBD1|TRBJ1-4|TRBV6-5
CASRTGGSEEKLFF
TGTGCCAGCAGGACAGGGGGATCGGAGGAAAAACTGTTTTTT
>-|TRBD1|TRBJ1-2|TRBV6-6
CASSYSNTGAYGYTF
TGTGCCAGCAGTTACTCGAATACAGGGGCTTATGGCTACACCTTC
>-|-|TRBJ2-5|TRBV6-2/TRBV6-3
CASSYSIGETQYF
TGTGCCAGCAGTTACTCGATCGGAGAGACCCAGTACTTC
>-|TRBD1|TRBJ1-4|TRBV19
CASSMSRQGGGEKLFF
TGTGCCAGTAGTATGTCCCGACAGGGCGGAGGTGAAAAACTGTTTTTT
>-|-|TRBJ1-5|TRBV3-1/TRBV3-2
CASSQGVDRHSNQPQHF
TGTGCCAGCAGCCAAGGAGTGGACAGACATAGCAATCAGCCCCAGCATTTT
>once|-|TRBJ2-5|TRBV4-1
CASSQDRAEETQYF
TGCGCCAGCAGCCAAGACAGGGCCGAAGAGACCCAGTACTTC
>-|TRBD2|TRBJ2-1|TRBV28
CASERGDYNEQFF
TGTGCCAGCGAGCGGGGGGACTACAATGAGCAGTTCTTC
>-|-|TRBJ2-3|TRBV4-1
CASSQDGSGGHSTDTQYF
TGCGCCAGCAGCCAAGATGGGTCGGGGGGACATAGCACAGATACGCAGTATTTT
>-|TRBD1|TRBJ2-7|TRBV5-1
CASSSGTAPRRQYF
TGCGCCAGCAGCTCGGGGACAGCTCCTCGGAGGCAGTACTTC
>-|TRBD1|TRBJ2-7|TRBV6-1
CASSEAGQGEQYF
TGTGCCAGCAGTGAAGCGGGACAGGGGGAGCAGTACTTC